This TCR beta chain was recorded in a study of blood T cells in healthy people across ages. Study-wide results and caveats: Higher diversity, along with more naive CD4+ cells, distinguished long-lived donors from aged donors.

Trimming took off 1 base at V and 4 bases at J, with 8 bases between the two ends. Germline values: CDR1 SEHNR, CDR2 FQNEAQ (reference sequence). The CDR3 has 15 amino acids. A second about 7 to 12 cycle PCR used barcoded and J-beta primers. TCRdb ran MiXCR on the 5' RACE reads and lists one entry per CDR3 protein. The table shows around 750,000 distinct CDR3 sequences, with around half occurring only once. A remark on this clonotype: Antigen unknown.

V and J are TRBV7-9 and TRBJ2-6, with D possibly being TRBD1 (5 bases). The clonotype originates from a man older than 75 in good health. The source material was blood. Written as DNA, the CDR3 is TGTGCCAGCAGCTTAGAGGGGCGAGGGGCCAACGTCCTGACTTTC. Its translation: CASSLEGRGANVLTF.